A single sample is the source of the 15 T cell receptor beta chains below, sequenced in a study of blood T cell repertoires in COVID-19. Assay used: immunoSEQ multiplex PCR; TCRdb lists only in-frame clones, some missing. The repertoire has some 200,000 clones, around 84% of them found once; the top ten carry approximately 10%. The sequencing input was peripheral blood. The receptors derive from an elderly woman with COVID-19, enrolled during active disease.

This clone was picked up a small number of times. The chain links TRBV5-6 to TRBJ1-5, with D possibly matching TRBD1 (5 bases). The CDR3 runs 17 residues. Trimming pared 2 bases from V and 1 base from J, leaving 16 bases between. The germline CDR1 and CDR2 sequences are SGHDT and YYEEEE. CDR3 in amino acids: CASSFGWRTTSNQPQHF. The CDR3, as DNA: TGTGCCAGCAGCTTTGGATGGCGGACAACGAGCAATCAGCCCCAGCATTTT.

V gene TRBV9 combines with J gene TRBJ2-5; TRBD2 agrees at 10 bases. The CDR3 has 17 amino acids. After removal of 0 bases from V and 1 base from J, the junction contained 6 bases not matched to a gene. Germline V gene lookup returns CDR1 SGDLS and CDR2 YYNGEE. This chain's CDR3 is CASSVGASGGPQETQYF. For the CDR3, the DNA is TGTGCCAGCAGCGTAGGGGCTAGCGGGGGCCCCCAAGAGACCCAGTACTTC. Combining the CDR3 with reference TRBV9 and TRBJ2-5 gives the whole variable domain DSGVTQTPKHLITATGQRVTLRCSPRSGDLSVYWYQQSLDQGLQFLIQYYNGEERAKGNILERFSAQQFPDLHSELNLSSLELGDSALYFCASSVGASGGPQETQYFGPGTRLLVL.

The chain joins TRBV4-3 to TRBJ1-5, with no clear D. CDR1 is LGHNA and CDR2 is YSLEER in the germline V gene. V was cut by 0 bases and J by 2 bases, with 8 bases left in between. The CDR3 sequence is 15 residues long. Written as DNA, the CDR3 is TGCGCCAGCAGCCAAGATCGGGATGGCAATCAGCCCCAGCATTTT. It yields the protein CASSQDRDGNQPQHF.

This chain uses TRBV6-6 with TRBJ2-7, with TRBD2 identical over 7 bases. CDR3 length: 16 residues. With V trimmed by 0 bases and J by 2 bases, 7 bases remained unmatched. In germline, CDR1 is MNHNY, CDR2 SVGAGI (reference sequence). The CDR3 reads CASSYSGGGGTYEQYV. For the CDR3, the DNA is TGTGCCAGCAGTTACTCGGGCGGCGGGGGAACCTACGAGCAGTACGTC.

This rearrangement joins TRBV12-3 or TRBV12-4 to TRBJ2-1, with D possibly being TRBD2 (5 bases). V lost 3 bases and J lost 7, with 10 bases in between. This CDR3 has 13 amino acids. The CDR3: CASSLAGGNEQFF. Written as DNA, the CDR3 is TGTGCCAGCAGTTTGGCGGGCGGGAATGAGCAGTTCTTC.

The gene calls are TRBV7-2 and TRBJ1-1; D is ambiguous. This CDR3 comprises 15 residues. The V end was cut by 2 bases, the J end by 0 bases, with 10 bases between. Germline CDR1 and CDR2: SGHTA and FQGNSA. The CDR3 is CASSLTALLNTEAFF. CDR3 nucleotides: TGTGCCAGCAGCTTAACAGCCCTACTGAACACTGAAGCTTTCTTT.

This chain connects TRBV6-4 to TRBJ2-2; tentatively, D is TRBD1 (6 bases). Germline CDR1 reads MRHNA; CDR2 reads SNTAGT. The CDR3 extends over 15 amino acids. V was cut by 3 bases and J by 5 bases, with 13 bases left in between. Here the CDR3 DNA reads TGTGCCAGCAGTGAAAAACAGGGCCGTACCGGGGAGCTGTTTTTT. Amino acid sequence: CASSEKQGRTGELFF.

This clone showed up just once. The V gene is TRBV6-5, the J gene TRBJ2-3, with TRBD2 matching over 7 bases. Germline assignment: CDR1 MNHEY and CDR2 SVGAGI. CDR3 length: 13 amino acids. The V segment lost 7 bases and the J segment 2 bases; nucleotides outside the gene matches: 3. This CDR3 is CASTLAVTDTQYF. Written as DNA, the CDR3 is TGTGCCAGCACCCTAGCGGTCACAGATACGCAGTATTTT.

Only a few counts were recorded for this clone. The J gene is TRBJ1-6, the V gene TRBV19; D is uncertain. Between the trimmed V and J ends, which lost 1 base and 6 bases, there was a span of 10 bases. Germline CDR1 LNHDA, CDR2 SQIVND (reference sequence). This CDR3 has 15 amino acids. As DNA, the CDR3 is TGTGCCAGTAGTATAGGCCCACCGGGTAATTCACCCCTCCACTTT. Protein product: CASSIGPPGNSPLHF. Complete variable domain (other parts from reference TRBV19 and TRBJ1-6): DGGITQSPKYLFRKEGQNVTLSCEQNLNHDAMYWYRQDPGQGLRLIYYSQIVNDFQKGDIAEGYSVSREKKESFPLTVTSAQKNPTAFYLCASSIGPPGNSPLHFGNGTRLTVT.

J is TRBJ1-6 and V is TRBV24-1; D remains unclear. This CDR3 is built from 13 residues. Trimming pared 1 base from V and 6 bases from J, leaving 3 bases between. Germline V gene lookup returns CDR1 KGHDR and CDR2 SFDVKD. CDR3 in amino acids: CATSDFGNSPLHF. The CDR3 DNA reads TGTGCCACCAGTGATTTCGGTAATTCACCCCTCCACTTT.

J is TRBJ1-4 and V is TRBV7-9, with a weak D call TRBD1 (5 bases). Germline-derived CDR1 and CDR2 are SEHNR and FQNEAQ (reference sequence). The length of the CDR3 is 15 residues. V was clipped by 5 bases and J by 3 bases, with 13 bases between them. The CDR3 DNA is TGTGCCAGCAGCCCCTCTGGGACTCCTAATGAAAAACTGTTTTTT. Amino acid sequence: CASSPSGTPNEKLFF.

The chain uses TRBV11-2 and TRBJ1-3; no firm D call. Germline CDR1 and CDR2: SGHAT and FQNNGV. CDR3 size: 13 residues. V was clipped by 8 bases and J by 0 bases, with 8 bases between them. CDR3 DNA sequence: TGTGCCAGCGCCGGAGTCTCTGGAAACACCATATATTTT. Translation: CASAGVSGNTIYF.

The V and J genes are TRBV29-1 and TRBJ1-2; TRBD1 matches at 10 bases. Germline CDR1 reads SQVTM; CDR2 reads ANQGSEA. CDR3 size: 15 residues. V shed 3 bases, J shed 6 bases, and the junction held 10 bases outside the gene matches. The DNA for the CDR3 is TGCAGCGTTGACCGTCGGGACAGGGGTATGGATGGCTACACCTTC. It is translated as CSVDRRDRGMDGYTF.

The V gene is TRBV7-6, the J gene TRBJ1-5; perhaps TRBD1 as D (5 bases). CDR1 and CDR2 from the germline V gene are SGHVS and FNYEAQ. V shed 1 base and J shed 0 bases, with 7 bases lying between them. This CDR3 is 15 amino acids long. CDR3 nucleotides: TGTGCCAGCAGCTTAGGCGACAGTAGCAATCAGCCCCAGCATTTT. Translation gives CASSLGDSSNQPQHF.

This clone was seen just once. J is TRBJ2-7 and V is TRBV5-3, with TRBD2 identical over 9 bases. TRBV5-3 is noted as an ORF with a role that remains uncertain. The V gene end was trimmed by 0 bases and the J gene end by 6 bases; junction bases not matched to a gene: 7. The CDR3 extends over 15 amino acids. Here the CDR3 reads CARSLGLAGTSEQYF. The CDR3 DNA reads TGTGCCAGAAGCTTGGGGCTAGCGGGGACGAGCGAGCAGTACTTC.